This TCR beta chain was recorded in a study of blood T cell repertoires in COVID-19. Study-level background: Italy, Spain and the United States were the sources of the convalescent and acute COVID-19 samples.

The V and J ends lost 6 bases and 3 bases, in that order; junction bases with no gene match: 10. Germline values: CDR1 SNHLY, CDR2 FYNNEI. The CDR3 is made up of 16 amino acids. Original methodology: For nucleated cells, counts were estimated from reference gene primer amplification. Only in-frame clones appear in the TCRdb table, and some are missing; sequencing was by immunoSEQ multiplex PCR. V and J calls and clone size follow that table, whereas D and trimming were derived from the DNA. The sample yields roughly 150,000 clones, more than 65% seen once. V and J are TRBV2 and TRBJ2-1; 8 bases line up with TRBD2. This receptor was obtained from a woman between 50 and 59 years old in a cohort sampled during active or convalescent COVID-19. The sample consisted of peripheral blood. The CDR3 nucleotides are TGTGCCAGCAGGGGGCTCCTAGCGGGTGGCTACAATGAGCAGTTCTTC. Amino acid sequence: CASRGLLAGGYNEQFF. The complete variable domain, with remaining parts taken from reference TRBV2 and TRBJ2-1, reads EPEVTQTPSHQVTQMGQEVILRCVPISNHLYFYWYRQILGQKVEFLVSFYNNEISEKSEIFDDQFSVERPDGSNFTLKIRSTKLEDSAMYFCASRGLLAGGYNEQFFGPGTRLTVL.